The clone carrying this T cell receptor beta chain is a singleton in its sample. A much bigger clone sits one base away, suggesting this may be a read error. Because it lacks the conserved phenylalanine or tryptophan at the end, this CDR3 is likely a read error. V was pared by 2 bases and J by 2 bases, with 16 bases between. The CDR3 is 17 residues long. Germline V gene sequence: CDR1 SGHTA, CDR2 FQGNSA. This sample is part of a study of T cell repertoires in cytomegalovirus infection. TCRdb reprocessed the reads via MiXCR and lists one record per CDR3 protein. The data contain about 230,000 distinct CDR3 sequences, approximately 22% of them singletons.

The TCR originated in a human donor in good health (CMV status not recorded). Some clones in this sample may be carry-over from other donors' samples. The chain couples TRBV7-2 to TRBJ2-1; D possibly matches TRBD1 or TRBD2 (6 bases each). Sequenced sample: CD8+ T cells from PBMCs. CDR3 in DNA: TGTGCCAGCAGCTTATCAGCTGGTGGGGGGCCCTACAATGAGCAGTTCTCC. Protein sequence: CASSLSAGGGPYNEQFS.